The 25 T cell receptor beta chains reported below all come from one sample, sequenced in a study of blood T cell repertoires in COVID-19. Assay used: immunoSEQ multiplex PCR; TCRdb lists only in-frame clones, some missing. This sample yields tens of thousands of clones, of which around 85% are seen a single time; more than 15% belongs to the top ten. The material sequenced was peripheral blood. All receptors derive from an elderly woman with active or convalescent COVID-19.

There are a few counts of this clone. The chain combines TRBV5-1 with TRBJ2-2; TRBD1 might be the D (6 bases). CDR1 SGHRS and CDR2 YFSETQ come from the germline V gene. The CDR3 is 15 amino acids. V was cut by 1 base and J by 0 bases, with 7 bases left in between. The CDR3 region has the DNA TGCGCCAGCAGCTTGCAGGGGACGAACACCGGGGAGCTGTTTTTT. Amino acids: CASSLQGTNTGELFF.

The gene calls are TRBV19 and TRBJ2-1; 10 bases are shared with TRBD2. Germline-derived CDR1 and CDR2 are LNHDA and SQIVND (reference sequence). The CDR3 has 14 amino acids. V gave up 10 bases and J gave up 1 base; unmatched junction bases: 4. The DNA for the CDR3 is TGTGCCACCACTAGCGGGGTTTCCTACAATGAGCAGTTCTTC. This gives the protein CATTSGVSYNEQFF.

The J gene is TRBJ2-2, the V gene TRBV7-2, with TRBD1 identical over 7 bases. Germline loops: CDR1 SGHTA, CDR2 FQGNSA. The CDR3 sequence is 18 residues long. After removal of 4 bases from V and 1 base from J, the junction contained 12 bases not matched to a gene. The CDR3 DNA is TGTGCCAGCAGCTCCGGGCCCGTGACAGGGATGAACACCGGGGAGCTGTTTTTT. Amino acids: CASSSGPVTGMNTGELFF.

This chain links TRBV15 with TRBJ2-7; D unclear. V dropped 2 bases and J dropped 3 bases, with 11 bases sitting between them. Germline loops: CDR1 LNHNV, CDR2 YYDKDF (reference sequence). The CDR3 has 14 residues. The CDR3 region is CATSRFPQNYEQYF. In nucleotides, the CDR3 is TGTGCCACCAGCAGATTCCCCCAGAACTACGAGCAGTACTTC. Supplemented by reference TRBV15 and TRBJ2-7, the full variable domain reads DAMVIQNPRYQVTQFGKPVTLSCSQTLNHNVMYWYQQKSSQAPKLLFHYYDKDFNNEADTPDNFQSRRPNTSFCFLDIRSPGLGDTAMYLCATSRFPQNYEQYFGPGTRLTVT.

The chain combines TRBV19 with TRBJ1-3, with D tentatively TRBD1 (5 bases). V gave up 5 bases and J gave up 0 bases, with 14 bases separating them. CDR3 length: 16 residues. Per the germline V gene, CDR1 is LNHDA and CDR2 is SQIVND (reference sequence). The CDR3 nucleotides read TGTGCCAGTAGTTTGTCGACAGTCCGCTCTGGAAACACCATATATTTT. Translation gives CASSLSTVRSGNTIYF.

This chain joins TRBV18 and TRBJ1-3, with a possible D match to TRBD1 (6 bases). The CDR3 contains 16 residues. The germline V gene has CDR1 KGHSH and CDR2 LQKENI. The ends were cut back, 3 bases at V and 0 bases at J, with 12 bases in the middle. CDR3 loop: CASSPPQGHSGNTIYF. CDR3 nucleotides: TGTGCCAGCTCACCGCCACAGGGACACTCTGGAAACACCATATATTTT.

This chain uses TRBV18 with TRBJ2-2, with 13 bases identical to TRBD2. This CDR3 contains 16 residues. Per the germline V gene, CDR1 is KGHSH and CDR2 is LQKENI. J lost 2 bases, V lost 5 bases, and 2 bases had no gene match. CDR3 nucleotide sequence: TGTGCCAGCTCAGGACTAGCGGGGGCCAACACCGGGGAGCTGTTTTTT. Its translation is CASSGLAGANTGELFF.

This sequence joins TRBV2 and TRBJ1-5, with 8 bases lining up with TRBD1. The germline V gene encodes CDR1 SNHLY and CDR2 FYNNEI. The trim removed 3 bases at V and 2 bases at J, leaving 3 bases unmatched. CDR3 length: 15 residues. The chain's CDR3 is CASSDRGLGNQPQHF. As DNA, the CDR3 is TGTGCCAGCAGTGACAGGGGGCTGGGCAATCAGCCCCAGCATTTT.

The chain couples TRBV4-3 to TRBJ1-1; TRBD1 matches at 8 bases. The CDR3 runs to 16 residues. The J segment lost 0 bases and the V segment lost 0 bases, leaving 3 bases of the junction unmatched. In germline, CDR1 is LGHNA, CDR2 YSLEER. CDR3 region: CASSQDGTGMNTEAFF. CDR3 nucleotide sequence: TGCGCCAGCAGCCAAGACGGGACAGGCATGAACACTGAAGCTTTCTTT.

J is TRBJ1-2 and V is TRBV4-1, with a weak D call TRBD1 (5 bases). Germline CDR1 and CDR2: MGHRA and YSYEKL. V was trimmed by 0 bases and J by 4 bases, leaving 12 bases between them. The CDR3 runs 15 residues. The CDR3 DNA sequence: TGCGCCAGCAGCCAAGATGGGCAGGGTAGCTATGGCTACACCTTC. Amino acids: CASSQDGQGSYGYTF.

This clone was seen more than once but under ten times. As DNA, the CDR3 is TGTGCCAGCAGTTACGGGACAGTGAACACTGAAGCTTTCTTT. Protein: CASSYGTVNTEAFF. This rearrangement joins TRBV6-5 to TRBJ1-1; TRBD1 matches 7 bases. V lost 2 bases to trimming and J lost 0 bases; unmatched junction nucleotides: 0. CDR1 MNHEY and CDR2 SVGAGI come from the germline V gene. This CDR3 spans 14 amino acids.

The chain is built from TRBV7-9 and TRBJ1-5; D is undetermined. CDR1 SEHNR and CDR2 FQNEAQ come from the germline V gene (reference sequence). CDR3 length: 13 residues. V was clipped by 5 bases and J by 6 bases, with 11 bases between them. CDR3 coding DNA: TGTGCCAGCAGCCTCCGAGGTGGTCAGCCCCAGCATTTT. Its translation is CASSLRGGQPQHF.

The V and J genes are TRBV7-2 and TRBJ2-5, with a weak D call TRBD1 (6 bases). Trimming removed 6 bases at V and 3 bases at J, with 11 bases between. The CDR3 is made up of 13 amino acids. The germline V gene has CDR1 SGHTA and CDR2 FQGNSA. CDR3 sequence: CASRLRDKETQYF. The CDR3 region has the DNA TGTGCCAGCAGGTTGAGGGACAAAGAGACCCAGTACTTC.

This clone was recorded only once. This rearrangement joins TRBV28 to TRBJ2-2; tentatively, D is TRBD2 (6 bases). V lost 3 bases to trimming and J lost 4 bases, with 12 bases between them. The CDR3 extends over 15 amino acids. Per germline, CDR1 MDHEN and CDR2 SYDVKM. The CDR3 sequence: CASSFFGSGTGELFF. CDR3 coding DNA: TGTGCCAGCAGTTTTTTCGGGAGCGGCACCGGGGAGCTGTTTTTT.

The genes are TRBV14 and TRBJ2-7; maybe TRBD1 (6 bases). The ends were cut back, 3 bases at V and 6 bases at J, with 15 bases in the middle. Per the germline V gene, CDR1 is SGHDN and CDR2 is FVKESK. This CDR3 is 14 amino acids long. For the CDR3, the DNA is TGTGCCAGCAGCCATGAGGGGGTTGGTTCCGAGCAGTACTTC. Translated: CASSHEGVGSEQYF.

This clone was seen more than once but under ten times. V and J are TRBV5-4 and TRBJ2-3, with D possibly TRBD2 on 5 matching bases. Trimming took 3 bases from V and 2 from J, leaving 16 bases between them. There are 16 residues in the CDR3. CDR1 is SGHNT, CDR2 YYREEE, per germline (reference sequence). CDR3 sequence reads: CASSSTSGYFTDTQYF. DNA for the CDR3: TGTGCCAGCAGCTCCACCTCGGGGTACTTCACAGATACGCAGTATTTT.

The chain uses TRBV5-4 and TRBJ2-5; TRBD1 aligns across 12 bases. The CDR3 spans 17 residues. The ends lost 2 bases at V and 6 bases at J; junction bases unmatched: 11. Germline CDR1 SGHNT, CDR2 YYREEE (reference sequence). The CDR3 DNA reads as TGTGCCAGCAGCTTAAGATCCGGGACAGGGGGCGGGAAGACCCAGTACTTC. Translation gives CASSLRSGTGGGKTQYF. Variable domain in full (rest from reference TRBV5-4 and TRBJ2-5): ETGVTQSPTHLIKTRGQQVTLRCSSQSGHNTVSWYQQALGQGPQFIFQYYREEENGRGNFPPRFSGLQFPNYSSELNVNALELDDSALYLCASSLRSGTGGGKTQYFGPGTRLLVL.

This clone has only a few counts. The chain joins TRBV9 to TRBJ1-3; D ambiguous. The V and J ends lost 0 bases and 0 bases respectively, with 7 bases between them. Germline V gene data show CDR1 as SGDLS and CDR2 as YYNGEE. This CDR3 has 15 residues. The CDR3 is CASSVAGSSGNTIYF. As DNA, the CDR3 is TGTGCCAGCAGCGTAGCAGGAAGCTCTGGAAACACCATATATTTT. Using reference TRBV9 and TRBJ1-3 for the parts outside the CDR3, the full variable domain is DSGVTQTPKHLITATGQRVTLRCSPRSGDLSVYWYQQSLDQGLQFLIQYYNGEERAKGNILERFSAQQFPDLHSELNLSSLELGDSALYFCASSVAGSSGNTIYFGEGSWLTVV.

The chain uses TRBV5-8 and TRBJ2-3; 16 bases align to TRBD2. CDR1 and CDR2 (germline): SGHTS, YDEGEE. The length of the CDR3 is 18 residues. The trim removed 3 bases at V and 0 bases at J, leaving 4 bases unmatched. This CDR3 reads CASSSGTSGGASTDTQYF. CDR3 sequence (DNA): TGTGCCAGCAGCTCCGGGACTAGCGGGGGGGCTAGCACAGATACGCAGTATTTT.

In this sample, this clone turned up once. The chain recombines TRBV3-1 (or the pseudogene TRBV3-2) with TRBJ2-3; D perhaps matches TRBD2 (6 bases). The CDR3 runs to 13 residues. The germline CDR1 and CDR2 sequences are LGHDT and YNNKEL (reference sequence). Trimming shortened V by 8 bases and J by 3 bases, and 12 bases separated the two germline ends. The CDR3 reads CASSMEGTDTQYF. CDR3 DNA: TGTGCCAGCTCCATGGAGGGGACAGATACGCAGTATTTT.

This clone occurred once. The gene calls are TRBV30 and TRBJ1-2; tentative D call: TRBD1 (5 bases). The length of the CDR3 is 13 residues. Trimming left V 5 bases short and J 2 bases short, with 12 bases between. CDR1 and CDR2 from the germline V gene are GTSNPN and SVGIG (reference sequence). This chain's CDR3 is CAWRWGGNYGYTF. For the CDR3, the DNA is TGTGCCTGGCGTTGGGGGGGGAACTATGGCTACACCTTC.

This sequence joins TRBV7-8 and TRBJ2-1; D uncertain. Germline assignment: CDR1 SGHVS and CDR2 FQNEAQ. This CDR3 is built from 12 residues. Trimming pared 5 bases from V and 6 bases from J, leaving 8 bases between. The DNA for the CDR3 is TGTGCCAGCAGCCGGTCTGTCAATGAGCAGTTCTTC. It encodes CASSRSVNEQFF.

The chain employs TRBV3-1 (or the pseudogene TRBV3-2) and TRBJ1-6; D uncertain. The germline V and J ends were trimmed by 4 bases and 5 bases, with 18 bases remaining between them. CDR1 is LGHDT, CDR2 YNNKEL, per germline (reference sequence). The CDR3 length is 17 residues. DNA of the CDR3: TGTGCCAGCAGCCCGATCTTTCCCATACATCATAATTCACCCCTCCACTTT. This sequence encodes CASSPIFPIHHNSPLHF.

The chain recombines TRBV5-1 with TRBJ2-2; weak D call: TRBD2 (6 bases). Germline lookup yields CDR1 SGHRS and CDR2 YFSETQ. V shed 1 base and J shed 4 bases, with 11 bases lying between them. There are 15 residues in the CDR3. The CDR3 bases are TGCGCCAGCAGCTTGTACGGGAGTACCACCGGGGAGCTGTTTTTT. Amino acids: CASSLYGSTTGELFF.

The chain joins TRBV6-2 or TRBV6-3 to TRBJ2-7; D might be TRBD1 (5 bases). Trimming removed 4 bases from V and 2 bases from J, with 15 bases in between. This CDR3 has 15 residues. The germline V gene has CDR1 MNHEY and CDR2 SVGEGT. Here the CDR3 reads CASSSFNDSPYEQYF. The CDR3 coding sequence is TGTGCCAGCAGTTCTTTCAACGACAGTCCCTACGAGCAGTACTTC.